The 30 T cell receptor beta chains in this list originate from one sample, sequenced in a study of OX40 agonist ivuxolimab in advanced cancers. Clones were sequenced by immunoSEQ multiplex PCR, and TCRdb holds only the in-frame ones, with some missing. The table has roughly 28,000 clones, 79% seen once. The source was CD4+ or CD8+ T cells sorted from blood, collected in a trial of the OX40 agonist ivuxolimab. These receptors were taken from an adult with an advanced solid tumor such as melanoma, head and neck, liver or kidney cancer.

The chain employs TRBV30 and TRBJ1-5; TRBD1 might be the D (6 bases). The CDR3 runs to 15 residues. CDR1 and CDR2 (germline): GTSNPN, SVGIG (reference sequence). V was cut by 3 bases and J by 1 base, with 13 bases left in between. The CDR3 sequence: CAWSNRDLSNQPQHF. The CDR3 region has the DNA TGTGCCTGGAGCAACAGGGACCTCAGCAATCAGCCCCAGCATTTT.

The rearrangement joins TRBV10-3 to TRBJ1-5; 7 bases are a match to TRBD1. The CDR3 runs to 15 residues. CDR1 is ENHRY, CDR2 SYGVKD, per germline. V lost 10 bases and J lost 0; bases outside the gene matches: 9. Written as DNA, the CDR3 is TGTGCCACCAGAACAGGGGATTATAGCAATCAGCCCCAGCATTTT. This codes for CATRTGDYSNQPQHF.

V is TRBV5-1 and J is TRBJ1-4; D call uncertain. The CDR3 spans 13 residues. Germline V gives CDR1 SGHRS, CDR2 YFSETQ. Trimming took 1 base from V and 5 from J, leaving 6 bases between them. The CDR3 here is CASSLPENEKLFF. CDR3 nucleotides: TGCGCCAGCAGCTTGCCAGAGAATGAAAAACTGTTTTTT. Full variable domain (outside the CDR3, taken from reference TRBV5-1 and TRBJ1-4): KAGVTQTPRYLIKTRGQQVTLSCSPISGHRSVSWYQQTPGQGLQFLFEYFSETQRNKGNFPGRFSGRQFSNSRSEMNVSTLELGDSALYLCASSLPENEKLFFGSGTQLSVL.

The chain employs TRBV7-8 and TRBJ1-1; D is unresolved. Germline V gene data show CDR1 as SGHVS and CDR2 as FQNEAQ. V lost 5 bases to trimming and J lost 1 base, with 23 bases between them. The CDR3 sequence is 18 residues long. The CDR3 region has the DNA TGTGCCAGCAGCCCCCGGGAGACGCGGATCAGCTCGAACACTGAAGCTTTCTTT. This gives the protein CASSPRETRISSNTEAFF.

The chain is built from TRBV30 and TRBJ1-3; TRBD1 agrees at 7 bases. The V and J ends lost 6 bases and 7 bases, in that order; junction bases with no gene match: 12. CDR1 and CDR2 (germline): GTSNPN, SVGIG (reference sequence). The CDR3 length is 14 residues. The CDR3 reads CACQMGQGVNTIYF. CDR3 bases: TGTGCCTGTCAAATGGGGCAGGGGGTGAACACCATATATTTT.

This chain joins TRBV27 and TRBJ1-3, with D possibly TRBD1 on 5 matching bases. Trimming cost V 3 bases and J 0 bases, with 9 bases left between them. In germline, CDR1 is MNHEY, CDR2 SMNVEV (reference sequence). The CDR3 spans 15 residues. CDR3 DNA: TGTGCCAGCAGTTTGGGACCGAGCTCTGGAAACACCATATATTTT. This codes for CASSLGPSSGNTIYF.

The gene calls are TRBV19 and TRBJ1-5, with no clear D. Looked up from germline, CDR1 is LNHDA and CDR2 is SQIVND (reference sequence). The CDR3 has 14 amino acids. V gave up 2 bases and J gave up 3 bases, with 8 bases separating them. In nucleotides, the CDR3 is TGTGCCAGTAGTATATTGTCTTCCAATCAGCCCCAGCATTTT. Its translation: CASSILSSNQPQHF.

The chain is built from TRBV6-4 and TRBJ1-6; D remains ambiguous. CDR1 and CDR2 (germline): MRHNA, SNTAGT. Between the trimmed V and J ends, which lost 6 bases and 7 bases, there was a span of 13 bases. The CDR3 sequence is 14 residues long. The CDR3, as DNA: TGTGCCAGCAGGGGCTGGAGGCCAAATTCACCCCTCCACTTT. This translates into CASRGWRPNSPLHF.

In the case of this clone: One junction end disagrees with the germline gene, perhaps due to a read error. V and J are TRBV2 and TRBJ2-3, with D possibly TRBD2 on 6 matching bases. CDR1 and CDR2 from the germline V gene are SNHLY and FYNNEI. This CDR3 is 15 amino acids long. The DNA for the CDR3 is TGTGCCAGCAGGCAGCTTGTAGCGGAGTCAGACACGCAGTATTTT. Translation gives CASRQLVAESDTQYF.

V and J are TRBV28 and TRBJ1-5; weak D call: TRBD1 (6 bases). The V and J ends lost 4 bases and 3 bases respectively, with 16 bases between them. This CDR3 contains 16 residues. The germline V gene has CDR1 MDHEN and CDR2 SYDVKM. The chain's CDR3 is CASSSLGGADNQPQHF. CDR3 nucleotide sequence: TGTGCCAGCAGTTCCCTAGGGGGAGCTGACAATCAGCCCCAGCATTTT.

The chain couples TRBV20-1 to TRBJ2-5, with D hard to call. The tail of the sequence fits TRBJ2-7 better, so the J call may be wrong. The CDR3 contains 11 residues. Germline CDR1 DFQATT, CDR2 SNEGSKA (reference sequence). The CDR3 region has the DNA TGCAGGGTGGGCAGAGAGTACGAGCAGTACTTC. Amino acids: CRVGREYEQYF.

The J gene is TRBJ2-7, the V gene TRBV19, with TRBD1 identical over 9 bases. The trim removed 4 bases at V and 5 bases at J, leaving 6 bases unmatched. CDR3 length equals 14 residues. Germline assignment: CDR1 LNHDA and CDR2 SQIVND (reference sequence). CDR3 region: CASSKGTGWNEQYF. The DNA for the CDR3 is TGTGCCAGTAGTAAGGGGACAGGGTGGAACGAGCAGTACTTC.

This chain links TRBV5-4 with TRBJ2-5, with 7 bases fitting TRBD1. The V gene's germline CDR1 is SGHNT and CDR2 YYREEE (reference sequence). V shed 3 bases, J shed 4 bases, and the junction held 0 bases outside the gene matches. The length of the CDR3 is 12 residues. CDR3 loop: CASSYRGETQYF. CDR3 DNA: TGTGCCAGCAGCTACAGGGGAGAGACCCAGTACTTC.

The chain carries TRBV7-3 and TRBJ2-2; D may be TRBD1 (5 bases). CDR3 size: 15 residues. The V end lost 2 bases, the J end lost 3 bases, and 10 bases lay between the germline ends. Germline CDR1 is SGHTA and CDR2 is FQGTGA. Here the CDR3 DNA reads TGTGCCAGCAGCTTAGGGGCTTTTCACACCGGGGAGCTGTTTTTT. It specifies CASSLGAFHTGELFF. Drawing the rest from reference TRBV7-3 and TRBJ2-2, the complete variable domain is GAGVSQTPSNKVTEKGKYVELRCDPISGHTALYWYRQSLGQGPEFLIYFQGTGAADDSGLPNDRFFAVRPEGSVSTLKIQRTERGDSAVYLCASSLGAFHTGELFFGEGSRLTVL.

V is TRBV19 and J is TRBJ2-1, with 16 nucleotides matching TRBD2. The CDR3 contains 17 residues. J gave up 4 bases and V 1 base, and 1 base lay outside the gene matches. Germline-derived CDR1 and CDR2 are LNHDA and SQIVND (reference sequence). As DNA, the CDR3 is TGTGCCAGTAGTATAGCGGGACTAGCGGGGGGGTACAATGAGCAGTTCTTC. Translation gives CASSIAGLAGGYNEQFF.

The table lists this clone with a count of one. V is TRBV27 and J is TRBJ2-7; a possible D gene is TRBD2 (6 bases). Looked up from germline, CDR1 is MNHEY and CDR2 is SMNVEV (reference sequence). V was pared by 5 bases and J by 1 base, with 12 bases between. The CDR3 runs to 14 residues. The chain's CDR3 is CASSPGSGSYEQYF. Written as DNA, the CDR3 is TGTGCCAGCAGTCCCGGGAGCGGTTCCTACGAGCAGTACTTC.

The rearrangement joins TRBV5-1 to TRBJ1-5; D unclear. The CDR3 loop spans 15 amino acids. V lost 5 bases, J lost 1 base, and 13 bases lay in between. Germline V gene sequence: CDR1 SGHRS, CDR2 YFSETQ. In nucleotides, the CDR3 is TGCGCCAGCAGTCTGTGGCCCGGGAGCAATCAGCCCCAGCATTTT. Translation: CASSLWPGSNQPQHF. Drawing the rest from reference TRBV5-1 and TRBJ1-5, the complete variable domain is KAGVTQTPRYLIKTRGQQVTLSCSPISGHRSVSWYQQTPGQGLQFLFEYFSETQRNKGNFPGRFSGRQFSNSRSEMNVSTLELGDSALYLCASSLWPGSNQPQHFGDGTRLSIL.

The J gene is TRBJ1-2, the V gene TRBV27; no clear D. CDR3 length equals 13 residues. V lost 3 bases to trimming and J lost 6 bases, with 11 bases between them. Per the germline V gene, CDR1 is MNHEY and CDR2 is SMNVEV (reference sequence). The CDR3 loop is CASSFPFPNGYTF. The DNA of the CDR3 is TGTGCCAGCAGTTTCCCATTCCCGAATGGCTACACCTTC.

The V gene is TRBV6-6, the J gene TRBJ2-1; TRBD2 matches at 7 bases. The CDR3 loop spans 16 amino acids. V gave up 6 bases and J gave up 4 bases; unmatched junction bases: 12. Germline V gene sequence: CDR1 MNHNY, CDR2 SVGAGI (reference sequence). CDR3 coding DNA: TGTGCCAGCAGGACCCTGGCGGGGGACTCATACAATGAGCAGTTCTTC. It codes for CASRTLAGDSYNEQFF.

This clone appeared a few times. This sequence joins TRBV18 and TRBJ1-3; D is perhaps TRBD1 (6 bases). Looked up from germline, CDR1 is KGHSH and CDR2 is LQKENI. The CDR3 covers 16 residues. Trimming pared 3 bases from V and 0 bases from J, leaving 12 bases between. This CDR3 reads CASSPPTGLSGNTIYF. DNA for the CDR3: TGTGCCAGCTCACCGCCGACAGGCCTCTCTGGAAACACCATATATTTT.

V is TRBV2 and J is TRBJ2-1; tentative D call: TRBD1 (6 bases). CDR3 size: 15 residues. Germline lookup yields CDR1 SNHLY and CDR2 FYNNEI. Trimming took off 11 bases at V and 2 bases at J, with 19 bases between the two ends. CDR3 nucleotide sequence: TGTGCCGGGATGGGGGCGGATAGCACCTACAATGAGCAGTTCTTC. Translating it yields CAGMGADSTYNEQFF.

The chain recombines TRBV19 with TRBJ1-1; D not resolved. V lost 4 bases and J lost 1, with 13 bases in between. This CDR3 is built from 15 residues. Per germline, CDR1 LNHDA and CDR2 SQIVND (reference sequence). The CDR3 spells CASSNLVWRNTEAFF. The CDR3 DNA reads as TGTGCCAGTAGTAACCTTGTGTGGAGGAACACTGAAGCTTTCTTT.

A single count supports this clone. The V call is TRBV2, the J call TRBJ2-5, with D possibly being TRBD1 (5 bases). The J call may be incorrect, as the DNA end agrees better with TRBJ2-7. The CDR3 has 15 amino acids. The germline CDR1 and CDR2 sequences are SNHLY and FYNNEI. The CDR3 loop reads CASRETGHPTYEQYF. In nucleotides, the CDR3 is TGTGCCAGCAGGGAAACTGGACATCCCACCTACGAGCAGTACTTC.

The rearrangement links TRBV5-4 to TRBJ2-7; D possibly corresponds to TRBD1 (6 bases). Germline CDR1 SGHNT, CDR2 YYREEE (reference sequence). The CDR3 is made up of 14 amino acids. V dropped 0 bases and J dropped 3 bases, with 10 bases sitting between them. The CDR3 nucleotides are TGTGCCAGCAGCTTGGGACAGGATCGCTACGAGCAGTACTTC. This codes for CASSLGQDRYEQYF.

V usage is TRBV6-5 and J usage is TRBJ1-1; D is perhaps TRBD1 (5 bases). The germline V gene encodes CDR1 MNHEY and CDR2 SVGAGI. There are 14 residues in the CDR3. V was shortened by 0 bases and J by 5 bases, with 10 bases between the two germline ends. This CDR3 is CASSYSRGVTEAFF. The CDR3 DNA is TGTGCCAGCAGTTACTCGAGAGGGGTAACTGAAGCTTTCTTT.

A note on this clone: This specimen includes other DNA sequences encoding the same CDR3. V is TRBV7-9 and J is TRBJ1-1, with a tentative D call TRBD1 (5 bases). Looked up from germline, CDR1 is SEHNR and CDR2 is FQNEAQ (reference sequence). The CDR3 is 13 residues long. V dropped 9 bases and J dropped 1 base, with 12 bases sitting between them. The CDR3: CASGGGSNTEAFF. Written as DNA, the CDR3 is TGTGCCAGTGGGGGAGGATCGAACACTGAAGCTTTCTTT.

The genes are TRBV6-6 and TRBJ2-2; D is unresolved. Germline V gene lookup returns CDR1 MNHNY and CDR2 SVGAGI (reference sequence). Trimming took 0 bases from V and 6 from J, leaving 5 bases between them. The CDR3 covers 13 residues. The CDR3: CASSYSSPGELFF. CDR3 bases: TGTGCCAGCAGTTACTCGAGTCCCGGGGAGCTGTTTTTT.

This clone turned up a few times. V usage is TRBV7-7 and J usage is TRBJ2-5, with a tentative D call TRBD1 (6 bases). The CDR3 spans 15 residues. CDR1 and CDR2 from the germline V gene are SSHAT and FNYEAQ (reference sequence). V was clipped by 1 base and J by 3 bases, with 12 bases between them. Written as DNA, the CDR3 is TGTGCCAGCAGCTTAGTTCCGGGACAAGAAGAGACCCAGTACTTC. This translates into CASSLVPGQEETQYF. The full variable domain, with the rest looked up from reference TRBV7-7 and TRBJ2-5, is GAGVSQSPRYKVTKRGQDVTLRCDPISSHATLYWYQQALGQGPEFLTYFNYEAQPDKSGLPSDRFSAERPEGSISTLTIQRTEQRDSAMYRCASSLVPGQEETQYFGPGTRLLVL.

The V call is TRBV6-6, the J call TRBJ2-7; tentatively, D is TRBD2 (7 bases). The CDR3 sequence is 15 residues long. Germline CDR1 is MNHNY and CDR2 is SVGAGI (reference sequence). Trimming stripped 0 bases from V and 2 bases from J, with 11 bases between. The CDR3 bases are TGTGCCAGCAGTTACTCGGGGGGGGGCCCCTACGAGCAGTACTTC. Translation: CASSYSGGGPYEQYF.

This chain connects TRBV6-5 to TRBJ1-1; D call uncertain. The CDR3 length is 16 residues. Germline CDR1 MNHEY, CDR2 SVGAGI. Trimming took 2 bases from V and 1 from J, leaving 14 bases between them. CDR3 DNA sequence: TGTGCCAGCAGTTACCTCCGGACGTCAGAGAACACTGAAGCTTTCTTT. Amino acids: CASSYLRTSENTEAFF.